The source of this T cell receptor beta chain is a study of blood T cells in healthy people across ages. Isolation per sample recovered at least 6 million PBMCs. Deletions cut 2 bases from V and 11 bases from J, with 24 bases between. This CDR3 spans 16 amino acids. Germline-derived CDR1 and CDR2 are SEHNR and FQNEAQ (reference sequence). Together with a sample-barcoded 5' primer, a J-beta primer mix was included in a second PCR lasting about 6 to 11 cycles. Each TCR beta cDNA got a 12-nucleotide random molecular identifier. TCRdb analysed the 5' RACE reads with MiXCR anew, one entry per CDR3 protein. The sample lists about 1.5 million distinct CDR3 sequences, 35% to 45% occurring once.

This sequence was found in a woman between 18 and 30 years old in good health. Sample: blood. This chain uses TRBV7-9 with TRBJ2-5, with D possibly matching TRBD2 (5 bases). CDR3 coding DNA: TGTGCCAGCAGCTTAATGGGAAGCGGACCATACAATGAGCAGTACTTC. Translated: CASSLMGSGPYNEQYF.